This T cell receptor beta chain was found in a study of identical twins. This clonotype was observed a handful of times. TCRdb itself ran the 5' RACE reads through MiXCR, one entry per CDR3 protein. Altogether more than 600,000 distinct CDR3 sequences are present, roughly 18% being singletons, with the ten largest covering about an eighth. Trimming removed 5 bases from V and 8 bases from J, with 7 bases in between. Germline V CDR1 and CDR2: KGHSH, LQKENI. The CDR3 length is 11 residues. In addition, the sample was reused for a study of T cells expressing NK-cell markers. As that study records: Sorted CD3+CD56+NKG2C+, CD3+CD56+NKG2C- and CD3+CD56-NKG2C+ T cells supplied TCR beta repertoires.

This sequence originates from a young woman in good health. The chain employs TRBV18 and TRBJ2-4; D is unresolved. Sequencing was done on a sample of PBMCs. The CDR3 DNA follows: TGTGCCAGCTCAAGGCAGGACATTCAGTACTTC. Its protein product is CASSRQDIQYF. Based on the CDR3 plus reference TRBV18 and TRBJ2-4, the full variable domain is NAGVMQNPRHLVRRRGQEARLRCSPMKGHSHVYWYRQLPEEGLKFMVYLQKENIIDESGMPKERFSAEFPKEGPSILRIQQVVRGDSAAYFCASSRQDIQYFGAGTRLSVL.